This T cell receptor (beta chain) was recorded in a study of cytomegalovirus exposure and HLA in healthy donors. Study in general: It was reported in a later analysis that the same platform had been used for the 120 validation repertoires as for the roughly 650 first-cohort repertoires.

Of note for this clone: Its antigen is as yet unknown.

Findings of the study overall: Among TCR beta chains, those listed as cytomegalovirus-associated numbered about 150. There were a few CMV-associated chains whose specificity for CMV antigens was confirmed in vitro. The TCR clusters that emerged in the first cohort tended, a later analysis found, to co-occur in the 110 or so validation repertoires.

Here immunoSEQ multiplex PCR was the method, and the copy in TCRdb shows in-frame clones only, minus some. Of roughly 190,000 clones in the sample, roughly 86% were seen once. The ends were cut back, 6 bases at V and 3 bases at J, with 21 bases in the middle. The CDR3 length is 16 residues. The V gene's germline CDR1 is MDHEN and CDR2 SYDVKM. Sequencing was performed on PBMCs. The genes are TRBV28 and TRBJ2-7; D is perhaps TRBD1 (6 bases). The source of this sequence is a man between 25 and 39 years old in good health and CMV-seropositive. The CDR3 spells CASRPEGGWLHYEQYF. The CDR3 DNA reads TGTGCCAGCAGACCGGAAGGGGGATGGCTCCACTACGAGCAGTACTTC.